Below, 5 T cell receptor beta chains from the same sample are listed, as sequenced in a study of cytomegalovirus exposure and HLA in healthy donors. Repertoires were generated with immunoSEQ multiplex PCR, while TCRdb's copy carries only in-frame clones and drops some. The sample includes roughly 330,000 clones, around 90% of them seen just once. The sequencing input was PBMCs. Receptors originate from a woman aged 25-40 years in good health and CMV-seropositive.

This sequence joins TRBV6-6 and TRBJ2-7; D uncertain. Germline V gene sequence: CDR1 MNHNY, CDR2 SVGAGI (reference sequence). V lost 5 bases to trimming and J lost 4 bases, with 12 bases between them. The CDR3 is 13 residues long. CDR3 residues: CASSNLREYEQYF. CDR3 DNA: TGTGCCAGCAGTAACCTTCGAGAGTACGAGCAGTACTTC.

This sequence joins TRBV5-1 and TRBJ2-7, with 10 bases matching TRBD2. CDR1 and CDR2 from the germline V gene are SGHRS and YFSETQ. The CDR3 is 16 amino acids. With 0 bases clipped from V and 7 bases from J, the junction kept 10 bases outside the gene matches. The CDR3: CASSLDTQLAGSEQYF. The CDR3 bases are TGCGCCAGCAGCTTGGATACGCAACTAGCGGGGAGTGAGCAGTACTTC. The variable domain in full, with the rest retrieved from reference TRBV5-1 and TRBJ2-7, is KAGVTQTPRYLIKTRGQQVTLSCSPISGHRSVSWYQQTPGQGLQFLFEYFSETQRNKGNFPGRFSGRQFSNSRSEMNVSTLELGDSALYLCASSLDTQLAGSEQYFGPGTRLTVT.

The chain carries TRBV19 and TRBJ1-1; D is uncertain. CDR3 length equals 14 residues. The V and J ends lost 3 bases and 2 bases respectively, with 10 bases between them. Germline assignment: CDR1 LNHDA and CDR2 SQIVND (reference sequence). The CDR3 DNA sequence: TGTGCCAGTAGTATTTTGGGCATCAACACTGAAGCTTTCTTT. Its protein product is CASSILGINTEAFF.

The rearrangement links TRBV5-1 to TRBJ2-7; TRBD1 matches 11 bases. Germline loops: CDR1 SGHRS, CDR2 YFSETQ. J gave up 7 bases and V 0 bases, and 6 bases lay outside the gene matches. The CDR3 contains 15 residues. CDR3 loop: CASSLDGQGAREQYF. CDR3 sequence (DNA): TGCGCCAGCAGCTTGGACGGACAGGGGGCTCGAGAGCAGTACTTC.

The chain is built from TRBV10-3 and TRBJ2-3; 16 nucleotides line up with TRBD2. V gave up 7 bases and J gave up 4 bases; unmatched junction bases: 11. This CDR3 region has 18 residues. From germline, CDR1 is ENHRY and CDR2 SYGVKD. The CDR3 here is CAIKTGLAGGPWSDTQYF. CDR3 bases: TGTGCCATCAAGACGGGACTAGCGGGGGGGCCTTGGTCAGATACGCAGTATTTT.